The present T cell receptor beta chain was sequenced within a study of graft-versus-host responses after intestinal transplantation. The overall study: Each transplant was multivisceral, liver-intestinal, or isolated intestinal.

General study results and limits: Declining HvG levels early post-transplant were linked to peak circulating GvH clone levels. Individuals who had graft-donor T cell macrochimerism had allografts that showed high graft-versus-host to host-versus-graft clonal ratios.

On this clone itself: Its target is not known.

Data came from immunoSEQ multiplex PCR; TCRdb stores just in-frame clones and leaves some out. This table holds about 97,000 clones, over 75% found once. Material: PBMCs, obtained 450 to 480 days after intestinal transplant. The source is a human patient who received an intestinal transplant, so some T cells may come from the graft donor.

The CDR3 nucleotides read TGTGCCCACGGGGGGGCTGGAAACACCATATATTTT. It is translated as CAHGGAGNTIYF. The chain uses TRBV7-8 and TRBJ1-3; tentatively, D is TRBD1 (5 bases). Trimming took off 11 bases at V and 2 bases at J, with 10 bases between the two ends. Germline CDR1 SGHVS, CDR2 FQNEAQ. The length of the CDR3 is 12 residues.